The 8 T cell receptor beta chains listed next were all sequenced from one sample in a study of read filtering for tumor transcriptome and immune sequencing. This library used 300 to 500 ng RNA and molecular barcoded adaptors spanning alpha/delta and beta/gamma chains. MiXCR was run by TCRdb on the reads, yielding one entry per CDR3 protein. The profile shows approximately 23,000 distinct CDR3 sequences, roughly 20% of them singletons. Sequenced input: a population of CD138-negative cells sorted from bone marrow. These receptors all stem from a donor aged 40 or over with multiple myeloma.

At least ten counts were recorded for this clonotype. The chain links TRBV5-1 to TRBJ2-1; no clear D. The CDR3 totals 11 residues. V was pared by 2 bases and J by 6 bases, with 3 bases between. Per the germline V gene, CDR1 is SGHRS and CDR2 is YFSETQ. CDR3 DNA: TGCGCCAGCAGCTTCAGCAATGAGCAGTTCTTC. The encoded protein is CASSFSNEQFF.

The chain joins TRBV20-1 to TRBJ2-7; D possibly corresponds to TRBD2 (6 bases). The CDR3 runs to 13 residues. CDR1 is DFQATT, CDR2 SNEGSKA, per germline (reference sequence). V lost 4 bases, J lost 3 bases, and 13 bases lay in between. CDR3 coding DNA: TGCAGTGCTATGTCTACTAGCTTCTACGAGCAGTACTTC. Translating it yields CSAMSTSFYEQYF.

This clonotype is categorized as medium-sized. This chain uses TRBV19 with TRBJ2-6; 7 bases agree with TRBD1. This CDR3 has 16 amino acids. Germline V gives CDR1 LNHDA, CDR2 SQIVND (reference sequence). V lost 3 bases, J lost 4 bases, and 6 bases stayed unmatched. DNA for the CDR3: TGTGCCAGTAGTATTGAGGGGACAGCCGGGGCCAACGTCCTGACTTTC. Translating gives CASSIEGTAGANVLTF.

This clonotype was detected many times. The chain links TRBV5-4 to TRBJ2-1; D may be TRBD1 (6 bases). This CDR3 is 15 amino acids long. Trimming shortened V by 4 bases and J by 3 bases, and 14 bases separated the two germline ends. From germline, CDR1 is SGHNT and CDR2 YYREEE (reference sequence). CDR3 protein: CASSPTGNHYNEQFF. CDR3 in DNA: TGTGCCAGCAGCCCAACAGGGAACCACTACAATGAGCAGTTCTTC.

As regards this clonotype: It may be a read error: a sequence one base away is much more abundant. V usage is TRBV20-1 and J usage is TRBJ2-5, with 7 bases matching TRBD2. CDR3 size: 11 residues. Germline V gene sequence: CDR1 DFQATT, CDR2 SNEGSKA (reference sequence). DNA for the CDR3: TGCAGGACTAGCCGCCAAGAGACCCGGTACTTC. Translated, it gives CRTSRQETRYF.

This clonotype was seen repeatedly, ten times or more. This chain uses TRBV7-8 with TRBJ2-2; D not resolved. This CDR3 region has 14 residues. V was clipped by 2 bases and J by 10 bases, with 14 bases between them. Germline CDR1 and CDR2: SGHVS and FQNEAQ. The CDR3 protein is CASSLMGFGEELFF. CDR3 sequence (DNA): TGTGCCAGCAGCTTAATGGGGTTTGGTGAGGAGCTGTTTTTT.

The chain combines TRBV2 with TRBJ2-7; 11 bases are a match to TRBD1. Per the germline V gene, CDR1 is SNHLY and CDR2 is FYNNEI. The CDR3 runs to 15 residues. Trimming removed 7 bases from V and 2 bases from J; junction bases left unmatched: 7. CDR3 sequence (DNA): TGTGCCAGCACCCAGTCGGGACAGGGGGCCTACGAGCAGTACTTC. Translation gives CASTQSGQGAYEQYF.

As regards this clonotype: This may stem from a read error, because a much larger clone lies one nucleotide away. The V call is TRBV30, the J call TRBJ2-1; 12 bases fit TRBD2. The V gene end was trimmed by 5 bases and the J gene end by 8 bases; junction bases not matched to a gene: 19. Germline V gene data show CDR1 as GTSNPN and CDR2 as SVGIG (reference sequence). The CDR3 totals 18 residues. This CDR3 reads CAWGAIRVSSGRAYEQFF. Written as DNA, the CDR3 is TGTGCCTGGGGTGCCATTAGGGTCTCTAGCGGGAGGGCCTATGAGCAGTTCTTC.